This TCR beta chain is from a study of OX40 agonist ivuxolimab in advanced cancers. Study background: Prior anti-PD-1, anti-PD-L1 or anti-CTLA-4 therapy did not bar entry, and about 40% had some.

The CDR3 has 15 amino acids. Germline CDR1 and CDR2: GTSNPN and SVGIG (reference sequence). Germline trimming cut 1 base from V and 2 bases from J; bases unmatched to any gene: 2. Clones were sequenced by immunoSEQ multiplex PCR, and TCRdb holds only the in-frame ones, with some missing. The data contain about 11,000 clones, 77% of them singletons. The sequence derives from an adult with an advanced solid tumor such as melanoma, head and neck, liver or kidney cancer. The chain couples TRBV30 to TRBJ2-1, with 10 bases lining up with TRBD2. The sample was CD4+ or CD8+ T cells sorted from blood, taken in a trial of the OX40 agonist ivuxolimab. The CDR3 sequence: CAWSAGTSAYNEQFF. CDR3 nucleotides: TGTGCCTGGAGTGCCGGGACTAGCGCCTACAATGAGCAGTTCTTC.